This TCR beta chain was documented in a study of long-term antiretroviral therapy in people with HIV. To note about this clone: Its antigen is unknown.

The CDR3 is 13 amino acids. Between the trimmed V and J ends, which lost 5 bases and 7 bases, there was a span of 11 bases. The germline V gene encodes CDR1 MNHNS and CDR2 SASEGT. Runs used v3.0 of the immunoSEQ assay and were done at survey level. Data came from immunoSEQ multiplex PCR; TCRdb stores just in-frame clones and leaves some out. The sample yields more than 30,000 clones, 75% to 85% seen once. Study-wide results and limits: When set beside controls, HIV repertoires had CDR3 length ranges that were narrower. Therapy changes, viral resistance and ART adherence were not documented in the available data.

No donor had fewer than one pre-ART PBMC sample or fewer than two post-ART PBMC samples. In the United States, treatment was given to all participants with HIV. The chain links TRBV6-1 to TRBJ2-2; no clear D. Sequences were derived from unsorted PBMCs, sampled 1.9 years after starting antiretroviral therapy. The receptor was derived from a man aged 18 to 29 with HIV. The CDR3 DNA reads as TGTGCCAGCAGTAGTGTGGGGATCGGGGAGCTGTTTTTT. Its protein is CASSSVGIGELFF.